Each of the 27 T cell receptor beta chains below was sequenced from the same sample in a study of cytomegalovirus exposure and HLA in healthy donors (dated by TCRdb to the late 2010s). The library was obtained by the immunoSEQ multiplex PCR assay. A mixture of 60 forward primers for TCR Vbeta segments and 13 reverse primers for TCR Jbeta segments was used in the multiplex PCR. TCRdb holds this immuneACCESS table with in-frame rearrangements only. Some clones are missing; in checked studies, unresolved V genes explain under half, and the rest has no known cause. This sample has around 130,000 clones in its table, and nearly 90% of those were observed once. The top ten clones comprise 0.45% to 0.6% of the sample. What was sequenced was PBMCs. Source of these receptors: a woman between 40 and 55 years old in good health and CMV-seronegative.

V usage is TRBV2 and J usage is TRBJ2-3; D is unresolved. The V gene's germline CDR1 is SNHLY and CDR2 FYNNEI. The CDR3 covers 10 residues. Trimming cost V 1 base and J 11 bases, with 4 bases left between them. Here the CDR3 DNA reads TGTGCCAGCAGTGAAGGTATGCAGTATTTT. This translates into CASSEGMQYF.

The chain joins TRBV9 to TRBJ1-5; no firm D call. Trimming removed 2 bases at V and 0 bases at J, with 6 bases between. Germline assignment: CDR1 SGDLS and CDR2 YYNGEE. The CDR3 has 14 residues. DNA of the CDR3: TGTGCCAGCAGCGTTACAAGTAGCAATCAGCCCCAGCATTTT. It specifies CASSVTSSNQPQHF. The full variable domain, with the rest looked up from reference TRBV9 and TRBJ1-5, is DSGVTQTPKHLITATGQRVTLRCSPRSGDLSVYWYQQSLDQGLQFLIQYYNGEERAKGNILERFSAQQFPDLHSELNLSSLELGDSALYFCASSVTSSNQPQHFGDGTRLSIL.

V gene TRBV5-4 combines with J gene TRBJ2-5; 9 bases fit TRBD2. This CDR3 is 16 amino acids long. From germline, CDR1 is SGHNT and CDR2 YYREEE (reference sequence). V lost 1 base and J lost 1; bases outside the gene matches: 5. The CDR3 region is CASSLSGGRGQETQYF. The CDR3 DNA sequence: TGTGCCAGCAGCTTGTCAGGCGGGAGGGGCCAAGAGACCCAGTACTTC. The variable domain in full, with the rest retrieved from reference TRBV5-4 and TRBJ2-5, is ETGVTQSPTHLIKTRGQQVTLRCSSQSGHNTVSWYQQALGQGPQFIFQYYREEENGRGNFPPRFSGLQFPNYSSELNVNALELDDSALYLCASSLSGGRGQETQYFGPGTRLLVL.

The chain employs TRBV28 and TRBJ1-6; D is unresolved. The CDR3 is 11 residues long. Trimming removed 5 bases at V and 8 bases at J, with 4 bases between. CDR1 and CDR2 (germline): MDHEN, SYDVKM. The CDR3 loop is CASSTHSPLHF. As DNA, the CDR3 is TGTGCCAGCAGTACTCATTCACCCCTCCACTTT.

J is TRBJ1-1 and V is TRBV2; 11 bases map to TRBD1. The V gene's germline CDR1 is SNHLY and CDR2 FYNNEI. CDR3 length: 14 residues. With V trimmed by 5 bases and J by 3 bases, 2 bases remained unmatched. CDR3 sequence: CASSWDRGDTEAFF. The CDR3 nucleotides are TGTGCCAGCAGTTGGGACAGGGGGGACACTGAAGCTTTCTTT.

The chain couples TRBV5-5 to TRBJ1-1, with D perhaps matching TRBD1 (6 bases). The CDR3 covers 15 residues. The germline V and J ends were trimmed by 1 base and 1 base, with 11 bases remaining between them. From germline, CDR1 is SGHKS and CDR2 YYEKEE (reference sequence). CDR3 in amino acids: CASSLTGGRNTEAFF. In nucleotides, the CDR3 is TGTGCCAGCAGCTTGACGGGGGGCCGGAACACTGAAGCTTTCTTT.

The rearrangement uses TRBV7-8 and TRBJ1-2; D perhaps matches TRBD1 (5 bases). The CDR3 covers 15 residues. Deletions cut 1 base from V and 5 bases from J, with 14 bases between. Germline CDR1 and CDR2: SGHVS and FQNEAQ. The CDR3 loop reads CASSLGGVWEYGYTF. The CDR3 nucleotides read TGTGCCAGCAGCTTAGGGGGGGTGTGGGAGTATGGCTACACCTTC. The variable domain in full, with the rest retrieved from reference TRBV7-8 and TRBJ1-2, is GAGVSQSPRYKVAKRGQDVALRCDPISGHVSLFWYQQALGQGPEFLTYFQNEAQLDKSGLPSDRFFAERPEGSVSTLKIQRTQQEDSAVYLCASSLGGVWEYGYTFGSGTRLTVV.

CDR3 loop: CASSNEQGFNEQFF. The CDR3 DNA follows: TGTGCCAGCAGCAATGAACAGGGGTTCAATGAGCAGTTCTTC. The genes are TRBV7-9 and TRBJ2-1, with 7 bases lining up with TRBD1. Trimming at V came to 5 bases and at J to 6 bases, leaving 7 bases not matched to a gene. Looked up from germline, CDR1 is SEHNR and CDR2 is FQNEAQ (reference sequence). The CDR3 covers 14 residues.

The rearrangement joins TRBV28 to TRBJ1-2, with D unclear. The germline V and J ends were trimmed by 6 bases and 8 bases, with 19 bases remaining between them. This CDR3 comprises 14 residues. The V gene's germline CDR1 is MDHEN and CDR2 SYDVKM. The CDR3 is CASRPPSVIGGYTF. The CDR3 DNA reads as TGTGCCAGCAGGCCTCCATCGGTGATCGGGGGCTACACCTTC.

The rearrangement uses TRBV5-1 and TRBJ1-1, with D unclear. Germline-derived CDR1 and CDR2 are SGHRS and YFSETQ. This CDR3 comprises 16 residues. V dropped 0 bases and J dropped 1 base, with 13 bases sitting between them. CDR3 sequence (DNA): TGCGCCAGCAGCTTGGATCAGTGGGCGGGGAACACTGAAGCTTTCTTT. Amino acid sequence: CASSLDQWAGNTEAFF.

V usage is TRBV7-8 and J usage is TRBJ1-1, with D hard to call. V lost 6 bases, J lost 1 base, and 6 bases lay in between. Germline V gives CDR1 SGHVS, CDR2 FQNEAQ. The CDR3 has 12 residues. This CDR3 reads CASSLWNTEAFF. The DNA for the CDR3 is TGTGCCAGCAGTCTGTGGAACACTGAAGCTTTCTTT. Based on the CDR3 plus reference TRBV7-8 and TRBJ1-1, the full variable domain is GAGVSQSPRYKVAKRGQDVALRCDPISGHVSLFWYQQALGQGPEFLTYFQNEAQLDKSGLPSDRFFAERPEGSVSTLKIQRTQQEDSAVYLCASSLWNTEAFFGQGTRLTVV.

V and J are TRBV11-2 and TRBJ2-1; weak D call: TRBD2 (6 bases). CDR1 is SGHAT, CDR2 FQNNGV, per germline. Trimming removed 4 bases at V and 7 bases at J, with 23 bases between. The CDR3 runs to 17 residues. For the CDR3, the DNA is TGTGCCAGCAGCTGGGAAACAGCGGGCCATGTGCTGAATGAGCAGTTCTTC. This codes for CASSWETAGHVLNEQFF.

The chain carries TRBV4-3 and TRBJ2-5; 9 positions match TRBD2. The germline gives CDR1 LGHNA, CDR2 YSLEER. The V gene end was trimmed by 1 base and the J gene end by 3 bases; junction bases not matched to a gene: 0. This CDR3 spans 14 amino acids. The CDR3 loop reads CASSQGLAEETQYF. The CDR3, as DNA: TGCGCCAGCAGCCAAGGACTAGCGGAAGAGACCCAGTACTTC.

This clone has more than one count but fewer than ten. The rearrangement links TRBV6-6 to TRBJ1-1; D possibly corresponds to TRBD1 (5 bases). Germline assignment: CDR1 MNHNY and CDR2 SVGAGI (reference sequence). This CDR3 is built from 14 residues. V gave up 2 bases and J gave up 5 bases, with 12 bases separating them. The CDR3 protein is CASSYRDLPTEAFF. The CDR3 DNA follows: TGTGCCAGCAGTTACAGGGACTTACCGACTGAAGCTTTCTTT.

The J gene is TRBJ1-2, the V gene TRBV6-5, with no clear D. The germline V gene encodes CDR1 MNHEY and CDR2 SVGAGI. The V and J ends lost 6 bases and 5 bases respectively, with 10 bases between them. This CDR3 contains 12 residues. CDR3 residues: CASSTGLYGYTF. The CDR3 region has the DNA TGTGCCAGCAGCACGGGTTTGTATGGCTACACCTTC.

This clone was counted once. V usage is TRBV18 and J usage is TRBJ2-3, with D possibly matching TRBD2 (6 bases). CDR1 and CDR2 from the germline V gene are KGHSH and LQKENI. This CDR3 comprises 13 residues. The germline V and J ends were trimmed by 11 bases and 4 bases, with 16 bases remaining between them. CDR3 sequence reads: CAGHQGGADTQYF. Here the CDR3 DNA reads TGTGCCGGGCATCAGGGAGGTGCAGATACGCAGTATTTT. Looking up the rest from reference TRBV18 and TRBJ2-3 gives the full variable domain: NAGVMQNPRHLVRRRGQEARLRCSPMKGHSHVYWYRQLPEEGLKFMVYLQKENIIDESGMPKERFSAEFPKEGPSILRIQQVVRGDSAAYFCAGHQGGADTQYFGPGTRLTVL.

CDR3 nucleotide sequence: TGTGCCATCAGTGGCCCCCTGGCGGGAGGGGCCGGATTTATGGAGCAGTACTTC. It specifies CAISGPLAGGAGFMEQYF. The chain recombines TRBV10-3 with TRBJ2-7; 9 bases line up with TRBD2. Germline V gene lookup returns CDR1 ENHRY and CDR2 SYGVKD. V dropped 4 bases and J dropped 7; count of bases not matched to a gene: 20. The CDR3 sequence is 18 residues long.

The chain recombines TRBV9 with TRBJ1-1; TRBD1 matches at 7 bases. J lost 2 bases, V lost 3 bases, and 7 bases had no gene match. CDR3 size: 15 residues. The germline V gene encodes CDR1 SGDLS and CDR2 YYNGEE. CDR3 coding DNA: TGTGCCAGCAGCGCCCGGACAGGATTAAACACTGAAGCTTTCTTT. Residues: CASSARTGLNTEAFF.

This chain links TRBV10-1 with TRBJ2-7, with D possibly being TRBD2 (5 bases). This CDR3 spans 13 amino acids. The germline V and J ends were trimmed by 3 bases and 4 bases, with 10 bases remaining between them. Germline CDR1 reads WNHNN; CDR2 reads SYGVQD (reference sequence). The chain's CDR3 is CASSDSTSYEQYF. As DNA, the CDR3 is TGCGCCAGCAGTGATAGTACTAGTTACGAGCAGTACTTC.

This chain joins TRBV7-9 and TRBJ2-7, with D uncertain. The CDR3 covers 11 residues. Germline CDR1 SEHNR, CDR2 FQNEAQ (reference sequence). In DNA form, the CDR3 reads TGTTCCCTTAGTGCACTCGGCGAGCAGTACTTC. As protein: CSLSALGEQYF.

This clone was observed a handful of times. The genes are TRBV23-1 and TRBJ1-5, with unresolved D. TRBV23-1 is given ORF status, its function remaining uncertain. Trimming took off 4 bases at V and 5 bases at J, with 12 bases between the two ends. The CDR3 covers 14 residues. DNA of the CDR3: TGCGCCAGCAGTCTTGGCACATTTTATCAGCCCCAGCATTTT. Its translation is CASSLGTFYQPQHF.

The J gene is TRBJ1-3, the V gene TRBV6-1; D gene unclear. The V end lost 6 bases, the J end lost 0 bases, and 6 bases lay between the germline ends. CDR3 size: 13 residues. CDR1 is MNHNS and CDR2 is SASEGT in the germline V gene. In DNA, the CDR3 is TGTGCCAGCAGGGCTTCCTCTGGAAACACCATATATTTT. Translating gives CASRASSGNTIYF.

The chain carries TRBV5-4 and TRBJ2-1; 7 bases fit TRBD2. The CDR3 is made up of 16 amino acids. The germline V gene has CDR1 SGHNT and CDR2 YYREEE (reference sequence). The V gene end was trimmed by 0 bases and the J gene end by 6 bases; junction bases not matched to a gene: 9. CDR3 region: CASSLDRHGRINEQFF. CDR3 in DNA: TGTGCCAGCAGCTTGGACAGACACGGGAGGATCAATGAGCAGTTCTTC.

The chain recombines TRBV28 with TRBJ2-1; TRBD1 matches at 7 bases. This CDR3 has 11 amino acids. CDR1 and CDR2 from the germline V gene are MDHEN and SYDVKM. The V gene end was trimmed by 5 bases and the J gene end by 14 bases; junction bases not matched to a gene: 6. CDR3 region: CASSGRDSEFF. The DNA for the CDR3 is TGTGCCAGCAGTGGCCGGGACAGCGAGTTCTTC.

The chain carries TRBV5-1 and TRBJ1-4; a weak D match, TRBD1 (6 bases). Germline-derived CDR1 and CDR2 are SGHRS and YFSETQ. V was trimmed by 4 bases and J by 4 bases, leaving 11 bases between them. The CDR3 extends over 14 amino acids. The CDR3 region has the DNA TGCGCCAGCAGCCGCCTAGGGGGTAATGAAAAACTGTTTTTT. It yields the protein CASSRLGGNEKLFF. Full variable domain (outside the CDR3, taken from reference TRBV5-1 and TRBJ1-4): KAGVTQTPRYLIKTRGQQVTLSCSPISGHRSVSWYQQTPGQGLQFLFEYFSETQRNKGNFPGRFSGRQFSNSRSEMNVSTLELGDSALYLCASSRLGGNEKLFFGSGTQLSVL.

This chain connects TRBV6-5 to TRBJ1-5; D is perhaps TRBD1 (6 bases). The V gene's germline CDR1 is MNHEY and CDR2 SVGAGI. V was shortened by 7 bases and J by 6 bases, with 19 bases between the two germline ends. This CDR3 comprises 15 residues. The chain's CDR3 is CASNPLTGSPQPQHF. Written as DNA, the CDR3 is TGTGCCAGCAATCCCCTTACAGGGTCCCCTCAGCCCCAGCATTTT.

This clone was counted a few times. The genes are TRBV4-2 and TRBJ1-2, with 9 bases identical to TRBD1. Losses at the gene ends were 0 bases for V and 6 bases for J; bases not matched to a gene: 5. Germline values: CDR1 LGHNA, CDR2 YNFKEQ. This CDR3 contains 15 residues. CDR3 nucleotides: TGTGCCAGCAGCCAAGATTGGGACAGGGACAATGGCTACACCTTC. It encodes CASSQDWDRDNGYTF.